This is a list of T cell receptor beta chains from one sample in a study of tumor-infiltrating lymphocytes in glioblastoma multiforme. From the multiplex PCR reads, TCRdb called clonotypes with MiXCR, one entry per CDR3 protein. The sample consists of just under 20,000 distinct CDR3 sequences, roughly 64% of them appearing once. Material: peripheral blood. The source of these receptors is a male donor with glioblastoma. CDR3s include the opening cysteine and the closing phenylalanine or tryptophan. Fields, in order: J gene, clone size, D gene, V gene, CDR3 DNA, CDR3 protein. The D gene is left open where the match is weak. Size tells how often a clone was seen (once, few, many) or the class of an expanded clone, and some rows leave it out.

J gene: TRBJ2-7
clone size: NA
D gene: NA
V gene: TRBV11-2
CDR3 DNA: TGTGCCAGCAACGCCAGGGGAGAACATGAGCAGTACTTC
CDR3 protein: CASNARGEHEQYF

J gene: TRBJ2-5
clone size: NA
D gene: NA
V gene: TRBV29-1
CDR3 DNA: TGCGGCGTTAAAGGGGCAAGAGAGATTCAGTACTTC
CDR3 protein: CGVKGAREIQYF

J gene: TRBJ2-7
clone size: NA
D gene: NA
V gene: TRBV28
CDR3 DNA: TGTGCCAGCAGTTTGCCGGGACTCTCCTTGGTGCAGTACTTC
CDR3 protein: CASSLPGLSLVQYF

J gene: TRBJ2-7
clone size: many
D gene: TRBD2
V gene: TRBV20-1
CDR3 DNA: TGCAGTGCTAGACCAGCCGGGACTAGCGGGGGGGAGCAGTACTTC
CDR3 protein: CSARPAGTSGGEQYF

J gene: TRBJ2-7
clone size: NA
D gene: NA
V gene: TRBV11-2
CDR3 DNA: TGTGCCAGCAGCTTACAAACCTACGAGCAGTACTTC
CDR3 protein: CASSLQTYEQYF

J gene: TRBJ2-5
clone size: NA
D gene: TRBD2
V gene: TRBV28
CDR3 DNA: TGTGCCAGCAGTTTCCCGGGAGGGCTTTTCGAGACCCAGTACTTC
CDR3 protein: CASSFPGGLFETQYF

J gene: TRBJ1-5
clone size: NA
D gene: NA
V gene: TRBV6-6
CDR3 DNA: TGTGCCAGCAGTTCCACCGACGGATATAGCAATCAGCCCCAGCATTTT
CDR3 protein: CASSSTDGYSNQPQHF

J gene: TRBJ2-5
clone size: many
D gene: TRBD2
V gene: TRBV11-2
CDR3 DNA: TGTGCCAGCAGCCCATGGACTAGCGGTGGAGAAGAGACCCAGTACTTC
CDR3 protein: CASSPWTSGGEETQYF

J gene: TRBJ2-5
clone size: NA
D gene: NA
V gene: TRBV11-2
CDR3 DNA: TGTGCCAGCACCTCCTCGGTCGGGCGGGAGACCCAGTACTTC
CDR3 protein: CASTSSVGRETQYF

J gene: TRBJ2-1
clone size: NA
D gene: TRBD1
V gene: TRBV11-2
CDR3 DNA: TGTGACAGCAGCTCAGAGCGGACAGGTTTGGATGAGCAGTTTTTC
CDR3 protein: CDSSSERTGLDEQFF

J gene: TRBJ2-2
clone size: few
D gene: TRBD1
V gene: TRBV29-1
CDR3 DNA: TGCAGCGCCCGGGACAGCAACACCGGGGAGCTGTTTTTT
CDR3 protein: CSARDSNTGELFF

J gene: TRBJ2-1
clone size: NA
D gene: TRBD2
V gene: TRBV10-3
CDR3 DNA: TGTGCCATCGGCCCGGGACTAGGAGTCTATGAGCAGTTCTTC
CDR3 protein: CAIGPGLGVYEQFF

J gene: TRBJ2-3
clone size: once
D gene: NA
V gene: TRBV20-1
CDR3 DNA: TGCAGTGCTAGAGTTGGCGGGGCAATAGATGCGCAGTATTTT
CDR3 protein: CSARVGGAIDAQYF

J gene: TRBJ2-3
clone size: NA
D gene: TRBD2
V gene: TRBV10-3
CDR3 DNA: TGTGTCATCAGCGAACCGGGACTAGCGGGCACAGATACGCAGTATTTT
CDR3 protein: CVISEPGLAGTDTQYF

J gene: TRBJ1-3
clone size: once
D gene: NA
V gene: TRBV11-2
CDR3 DNA: TGTGCCAGCAGCTTAGTAGGCTCCTACTCTGGAAACTCCATATATTTT
CDR3 protein: CASSLVGSYSGNSIYF

J gene: TRBJ1-1
clone size: NA
D gene: NA
V gene: TRBV4-1
CDR3 DNA: TGCGCCAGCAGCCAAGAGATTTCGACTGGAGCCTTCTTT
CDR3 protein: CASSQEISTGAFF

J gene: TRBJ2-7
clone size: NA
D gene: NA
V gene: TRBV20-1
CDR3 DNA: TGCAGTGCTAGATTCGACAGGAATTACGAGCAGTACTTC
CDR3 protein: CSARFDRNYEQYF

J gene: TRBJ1-6
clone size: many
D gene: NA
V gene: TRBV7-3
CDR3 DNA: TGTGCCAGCAGCTTCGCAAGTAATTCACCCCTCCACTTT
CDR3 protein: CASSFASNSPLHF

J gene: TRBJ2-3
clone size: NA
D gene: NA
V gene: TRBV11-3
CDR3 DNA: TGTGCCAGCAGCCTGGAGGACACAGATACGCAGTATTTT
CDR3 protein: CASSLEDTDTQYF

J gene: TRBJ2-5
clone size: NA
D gene: NA
V gene: TRBV6-5
CDR3 DNA: TGTGCCAGCACCTACCGGACTCAAGTACAAGAGACCCAGTACTTC
CDR3 protein: CASTYRTQVQETQYF

J gene: TRBJ1-1
clone size: NA
D gene: TRBD1
V gene: TRBV7-9
CDR3 DNA: TGTGCCAGCAGCTCGTCAGACAGGGCGAACACTGAAGCTTTCTTT
CDR3 protein: CASSSSDRANTEAFF

J gene: TRBJ1-1
clone size: NA
D gene: TRBD1
V gene: TRBV4-2
CDR3 DNA: TGTGCCAGCAGCTACCGACAGGGAGAAACTGAGGCTTTCTTT
CDR3 protein: CASSYRQGETEAFF

J gene: TRBJ1-5
clone size: once
D gene: TRBD1
V gene: TRBV30
CDR3 DNA: TGTGTCTTGAGTGACAGGGCGAGTCAGCCCCAGCATTTT
CDR3 protein: CVLSDRASQPQHF

J gene: TRBJ2-1
clone size: many
D gene: TRBD2
V gene: TRBV6-6
CDR3 DNA: TGTGCCAGCAGGACGGGAGGCCCTAAGCATGAGCAGTTCTTC
CDR3 protein: CASRTGGPKHEQFF

J gene: TRBJ1-5
clone size: NA
D gene: TRBD1
V gene: TRBV29-1
CDR3 DNA: TGCAGCGTTGGACAGGGGGCCGGTCAGCCCCAGCATTTT
CDR3 protein: CSVGQGAGQPQHF

J gene: TRBJ2-5
clone size: NA
D gene: TRBD1
V gene: TRBV11-3
CDR3 DNA: TGTGCCAGCGAGAGACAGGGACGAGAGACCCAGTACTTC
CDR3 protein: CASERQGRETQYF

J gene: TRBJ2-2
clone size: NA
D gene: NA
V gene: TRBV20-1
CDR3 DNA: TGCAGTGCTAGGAGGGGGGACAGGGAGCTGTTTTTT
CDR3 protein: CSARRGDRELFF

J gene: TRBJ2-3
clone size: once
D gene: NA
V gene: TRBV11-2
CDR3 DNA: TGCCCCAGCAGCGCGTACAGGCTGCCCACAGATACGCAGTATTTT
CDR3 protein: CPSSAYRLPTDTQYF

J gene: TRBJ2-2
clone size: NA
D gene: NA
V gene: TRBV11-2
CDR3 DNA: NA
CDR3 protein: CASGPGPGFADTGSCFF

J gene: TRBJ2-7
clone size: NA
D gene: NA
V gene: TRBV11-2
CDR3 DNA: TGTGTCAGCAGCTTAGTTAGTGGCGGGGCGTACTGCGAGCAGTACTTC
CDR3 protein: CVSSLVSGGAYCEQYF

J gene: TRBJ2-7
clone size: NA
D gene: NA
V gene: TRBV5-1
CDR3 DNA: TGCGCCAGCAGTTCCGGACCGGGCTCCTACGAGCAGTACTTC
CDR3 protein: CASSSGPGSYEQYF

J gene: TRBJ1-1
clone size: NA
D gene: TRBD1
V gene: TRBV6-5
CDR3 DNA: TGTGCCAGCAGTTATCAGGGGGCCACTGAAGCTCTCTTT
CDR3 protein: CASSYQGATEALF

J gene: TRBJ1-3
clone size: NA
D gene: NA
V gene: TRBV11-2
CDR3 DNA: TGTGCCAGCAGCCTCACGCTGCCTGGGGACACAATATATTTT
CDR3 protein: CASSLTLPGDTIYF

J gene: TRBJ2-7
clone size: NA
D gene: TRBD2
V gene: TRBV5-5
CDR3 DNA: TGTGACAGCAGTCCTGGGACTAGCGGTGCTTGCGAGCAGTACTTC
CDR3 protein: CDSSPGTSGACEQYF

J gene: TRBJ2-7
clone size: NA
D gene: TRBD1
V gene: TRBV11-3
CDR3 DNA: TGTGCCAGCATGGTGACAGGGGGAGGGCACGAGCAGTACTTC
CDR3 protein: CASMVTGGGHEQYF

J gene: TRBJ2-3
clone size: NA
D gene: NA
V gene: TRBV11-2
CDR3 DNA: TGTGCCAGCAGCCATTCTAGCGTTCGAGATACGCAGTATTTT
CDR3 protein: CASSHSSVRDTQYF

J gene: TRBJ2-7
clone size: many
D gene: TRBD2
V gene: TRBV11-1
CDR3 DNA: TGTGCCAGCAGCCCCGGGAGGTTTAACTCCTACGAGCAGTACTTC
CDR3 protein: CASSPGRFNSYEQYF

J gene: TRBJ2-1
clone size: NA
D gene: TRBD2
V gene: TRBV11-2
CDR3 DNA: TGTGCCAGCAGCTTAGCACCCGCTAGCGGCACCTACATTGAGCAGTTCTTC
CDR3 protein: CASSLAPASGTYIEQFF

J gene: TRBJ1-5
clone size: NA
D gene: NA
V gene: TRBV29-1
CDR3 DNA: TGCATCGTTGAGGTTGACCGAGATCAGCCCCAGCATTTT
CDR3 protein: CIVEVDRDQPQHF

J gene: TRBJ2-5
clone size: NA
D gene: NA
V gene: TRBV20-1
CDR3 DNA: TGCAGTGCTAGAGAACAGGGCCATGGGATCCAGTACTTC
CDR3 protein: CSAREQGHGIQYF

J gene: TRBJ2-2
clone size: NA
D gene: NA
V gene: TRBV28
CDR3 DNA: TGTGCCAGCGGGCTCGGACAGGCCGGGAGCGGGGAGATGTTTTTT
CDR3 protein: CASGLGQAGSGEMFF

J gene: TRBJ2-3
clone size: NA
D gene: TRBD2
V gene: TRBV11-1
CDR3 DNA: TGTGCCAGCTTGACTAGCGGTCCCACAGATACGCAGTATTTT
CDR3 protein: CASLTSGPTDTQYF

J gene: TRBJ1-3
clone size: NA
D gene: TRBD1
V gene: TRBV28
CDR3 DNA: TGTGCCAGCAGTTCGACAGGGGTCTCTGGAAACACCATATATTTT
CDR3 protein: CASSSTGVSGNTIYF

J gene: TRBJ2-7
clone size: NA
D gene: NA
V gene: TRBV11-2
CDR3 DNA: TGTGCCAGCAGCATATTGTCGCAGTTCTACGAGCAGTACTTC
CDR3 protein: CASSILSQFYEQYF

J gene: TRBJ2-3
clone size: many
D gene: NA
V gene: TRBV29-1
CDR3 DNA: TGCAGCGTTGAGGTGGGAGATGCAGATACGCAGTATTTT
CDR3 protein: CSVEVGDADTQYF

J gene: TRBJ1-1
clone size: NA
D gene: NA
V gene: TRBV20-1
CDR3 DNA: TGCAGTGCGCGGGGAGGGGTGACTGAAGCTTTCTTT
CDR3 protein: CSARGGVTEAFF

J gene: TRBJ1-1
clone size: NA
D gene: NA
V gene: TRBV11-2
CDR3 DNA: TGTGCCAGCAGCTTATTGTTGGCAGGGAAAACTGAAGCTTTCTTT
CDR3 protein: CASSLLLAGKTEAFF

J gene: TRBJ2-6
clone size: NA
D gene: NA
V gene: TRBV11-2
CDR3 DNA: TGTGCCAGCAGCCGCCAGCTGGGCCAGAGCTCTGGGGCCAACGTCGTGACTTTC
CDR3 protein: CASSRQLGQSSGANVVTF

J gene: TRBJ2-7
clone size: NA
D gene: NA
V gene: TRBV29-1
CDR3 DNA: TGCAGCGTTGAAGATTCCAAGCTGGAGTCGTACGAACAGTACTTC
CDR3 protein: CSVEDSKLESYEQYF

J gene: TRBJ2-4
clone size: many
D gene: TRBD1
V gene: TRBV6-1
CDR3 DNA: TGTGTCAGCAGCTCCGGGACAGGGGGTGTTACAAACATTCAGTACTTC
CDR3 protein: CVSSSGTGGVTNIQYF

J gene: TRBJ2-1
clone size: few
D gene: NA
V gene: TRBV5-1
CDR3 DNA: TGCGCCAGCAGCTTCGGGGGGCAGTACAATGGGCAGTTCTTC
CDR3 protein: CASSFGGQYNGQFF

J gene: TRBJ2-7
clone size: NA
D gene: NA
V gene: TRBV11-2
CDR3 DNA: TGTGCCAGCGGCTTAGATCGAGGACTGGGGCGCGATCAGTACTTC
CDR3 protein: CASGLDRGLGRDQYF

J gene: TRBJ2-5
clone size: many
D gene: NA
V gene: TRBV20-1
CDR3 DNA: TGCAGTGCGCGAAGGCCCTTGGCGTACCAAGAGACCCAGTACTTC
CDR3 protein: CSARRPLAYQETQYF

J gene: TRBJ2-1
clone size: NA
D gene: NA
V gene: TRBV6-5
CDR3 DNA: TGTGCCAGCAGTACTCCGGACAGTGCCCTCTACAATGAGCAGTTCTTC
CDR3 protein: CASSTPDSALYNEQFF

J gene: TRBJ2-1
clone size: few
D gene: NA
V gene: TRBV20-1
CDR3 DNA: TGCAGTGCTAGAGATGAGGCAAGGCTGTATGAGGAGTTCTTC
CDR3 protein: CSARDEARLYEEFF